This TCR beta chain originates from a study of human T cells and chemical hapten exposure. Study information: Enrolled patients were predominantly female and had alopecia areata, totalis or universalis.

V was shortened by 7 bases and J by 3 bases, with 21 bases between the two germline ends. The CDR3 extends over 16 amino acids. CDR1 MDHEN and CDR2 SYDVKM come from the germline V gene. General observations from the study: Compared to controls, expanded TCRs made significantly more large clusters of similar CDR3s. The study found that PT1 expanded TCR counts correlated positively with patch test score.

As to time point: pre-sensitization, week 0. Treatment described: therapeutic diphenylcyclopropenone sensitization with weekly scalp DPC. Donation of samples came from alopecia patients who were 18 to 70 years old and suitable for DPC. This clonotype was observed many times. Its antigen remains unknown. One entry per CDR3 protein results from TCRdb running MiXCR on the RACE reads. The top ten hold just over 2.5% of the sample, which has about 380,000 distinct CDR3 sequences, 4.5% to 6% seen once. This sample comprised whole blood, obtained in connection with sensitization to the hapten diphenylcyclopropenone (DPC). The origin of this receptor is a woman between 50 and 59 years old with alopecia areata. Some clones in this sample may be carry-over from other donors' samples. V and J are TRBV28 and TRBJ1-2; a weak D match, TRBD1 (6 bases). DNA of the CDR3: TGTGCCAGCAAGGGTTCTCGGGGGGCGCAGGACTATGGCTACACCTTC. Translating gives CASKGSRGAQDYGYTF.